Sequencing of this T cell receptor beta chain was carried out in a study of blood T cell repertoires in COVID-19. Across the whole study: Donors in the United States, Italy and Spain gave samples during acute or convalescent COVID-19. PBMCs, B-cell-depleted T cells, or T cells were the source of the cDNA or gDNA that made up the material.

This CDR3 contains 18 residues. The V and J ends lost 6 bases and 0 bases, in that order; junction bases with no gene match: 12. Germline V gene data show CDR1 as WNHNN and CDR2 as SYGVQD (reference sequence). How the authors handled the data: Amplifying reference gene primers gave estimates of nucleated cell counts. The method was immunoSEQ multiplex PCR; TCRdb's version includes in-frame clones alone and lacks a portion of them. V and J calls and clone size are copied from that table; D and trimming were computed from the DNA. Of 150,000 or so clones listed, approximately 82% were seen once; the top ten hold 20% to 25%.

The sequenced material came from peripheral blood. The rearrangement links TRBV10-1 to TRBJ2-1; 9 bases align to TRBD2. The clonotype originates from a woman aged 80 or over with acute or convalescent COVID-19. CDR3 sequence (DNA): TGCGCCAGCAGCCCGCCGGGGACTAGCCGGAGCTCCTACAATGAGCAGTTCTTC. Its protein is CASSPPGTSRSSYNEQFF.